The 7 T cell receptor beta chains presented below share a single source sample, sequenced in a study of blood T cell repertoires in COVID-19. The assay was immunoSEQ multiplex PCR, and TCRdb's table has in-frame clones only and misses some. The sample gives tens of thousands of clones, roughly 80% of which show up once; roughly 30% is in the top ten. Sequencing was performed on peripheral blood. These receptors were collected from a man between 65 and 85 years old with acute or convalescent COVID-19.

This sequence joins TRBV28 and TRBJ1-2, with TRBD1 matching over 9 bases. The CDR3 totals 16 residues. V trimming: 4 bases; J trimming: 1 base; junction bases outside the gene matches: 7. Germline-derived CDR1 and CDR2 are MDHEN and SYDVKM. CDR3 sequence (DNA): TGTGCCAGCAGTTCAATCGGGACAGGGCATAACTATGGCTACACCTTC. As protein: CASSSIGTGHNYGYTF.

The V and J genes are TRBV30 and TRBJ2-3, with unresolved D. V gave up 3 bases and J gave up 5 bases, with 6 bases separating them. CDR3 size: 11 residues. The germline V gene encodes CDR1 GTSNPN and CDR2 SVGIG (reference sequence). In nucleotides, the CDR3 is TGTGCCTGGAGATCGGGAGATACGCAGTATTTT. It specifies CAWRSGDTQYF.

This sequence joins TRBV30 and TRBJ1-1; D may be TRBD1 (5 bases). This CDR3 contains 13 residues. In germline, CDR1 is GTSNPN, CDR2 SVGIG (reference sequence). Trimming removed 3 bases at V and 11 bases at J, with 19 bases between. As DNA, the CDR3 is TGTGCCTGGAGCCCTCGGACACCCCCGGGCGCTTTCTTT. Residues: CAWSPRTPPGAFF.

This chain uses TRBV24-1 with TRBJ2-3, with 8 bases fitting TRBD1. V was clipped by 5 bases and J by 6 bases; unmatched bases: 12. This CDR3 has 16 amino acids. Germline CDR1 and CDR2: KGHDR and SFDVKD. The CDR3 sequence: CATSGVGSGGEDTQYF. CDR3 nucleotides: TGTGCCACCAGTGGGGTGGGCTCAGGGGGCGAGGATACGCAGTATTTT.

The rearrangement uses TRBV19 and TRBJ2-5; 8 bases are shared with TRBD2. CDR1 and CDR2 from the germline V gene are LNHDA and SQIVND (reference sequence). With V trimmed by 1 base and J by 2 bases, 3 bases remained unmatched. The CDR3 runs to 15 residues. The CDR3 sequence: CASSIGGLGQETQYF. The CDR3 nucleotides are TGTGCCAGTAGTATAGGGGGACTAGGACAAGAGACCCAGTACTTC.

The chain uses TRBV4-3 and TRBJ2-4; TRBD2 matches at 7 bases. There are 14 residues in the CDR3. The trim removed 2 bases at V and 7 bases at J, leaving 5 bases unmatched. Germline assignment: CDR1 LGHNA and CDR2 YSLEER. The CDR3 here is CASSQRSSGNIQYF. The CDR3 bases are TGCGCCAGCAGCCAACGGAGTAGCGGGAACATTCAGTACTTC.

V usage is TRBV28 and J usage is TRBJ2-3; 7 bases agree with TRBD2. The CDR3 covers 15 residues. V lost 6 bases to trimming and J lost 0 bases; unmatched junction nucleotides: 6. Germline V gene data show CDR1 as MDHEN and CDR2 as SYDVKM. The CDR3 sequence is CASRPGLPSTDTQYF. In DNA, the CDR3 is TGTGCCAGCAGACCGGGACTACCTAGCACAGATACGCAGTATTTT.